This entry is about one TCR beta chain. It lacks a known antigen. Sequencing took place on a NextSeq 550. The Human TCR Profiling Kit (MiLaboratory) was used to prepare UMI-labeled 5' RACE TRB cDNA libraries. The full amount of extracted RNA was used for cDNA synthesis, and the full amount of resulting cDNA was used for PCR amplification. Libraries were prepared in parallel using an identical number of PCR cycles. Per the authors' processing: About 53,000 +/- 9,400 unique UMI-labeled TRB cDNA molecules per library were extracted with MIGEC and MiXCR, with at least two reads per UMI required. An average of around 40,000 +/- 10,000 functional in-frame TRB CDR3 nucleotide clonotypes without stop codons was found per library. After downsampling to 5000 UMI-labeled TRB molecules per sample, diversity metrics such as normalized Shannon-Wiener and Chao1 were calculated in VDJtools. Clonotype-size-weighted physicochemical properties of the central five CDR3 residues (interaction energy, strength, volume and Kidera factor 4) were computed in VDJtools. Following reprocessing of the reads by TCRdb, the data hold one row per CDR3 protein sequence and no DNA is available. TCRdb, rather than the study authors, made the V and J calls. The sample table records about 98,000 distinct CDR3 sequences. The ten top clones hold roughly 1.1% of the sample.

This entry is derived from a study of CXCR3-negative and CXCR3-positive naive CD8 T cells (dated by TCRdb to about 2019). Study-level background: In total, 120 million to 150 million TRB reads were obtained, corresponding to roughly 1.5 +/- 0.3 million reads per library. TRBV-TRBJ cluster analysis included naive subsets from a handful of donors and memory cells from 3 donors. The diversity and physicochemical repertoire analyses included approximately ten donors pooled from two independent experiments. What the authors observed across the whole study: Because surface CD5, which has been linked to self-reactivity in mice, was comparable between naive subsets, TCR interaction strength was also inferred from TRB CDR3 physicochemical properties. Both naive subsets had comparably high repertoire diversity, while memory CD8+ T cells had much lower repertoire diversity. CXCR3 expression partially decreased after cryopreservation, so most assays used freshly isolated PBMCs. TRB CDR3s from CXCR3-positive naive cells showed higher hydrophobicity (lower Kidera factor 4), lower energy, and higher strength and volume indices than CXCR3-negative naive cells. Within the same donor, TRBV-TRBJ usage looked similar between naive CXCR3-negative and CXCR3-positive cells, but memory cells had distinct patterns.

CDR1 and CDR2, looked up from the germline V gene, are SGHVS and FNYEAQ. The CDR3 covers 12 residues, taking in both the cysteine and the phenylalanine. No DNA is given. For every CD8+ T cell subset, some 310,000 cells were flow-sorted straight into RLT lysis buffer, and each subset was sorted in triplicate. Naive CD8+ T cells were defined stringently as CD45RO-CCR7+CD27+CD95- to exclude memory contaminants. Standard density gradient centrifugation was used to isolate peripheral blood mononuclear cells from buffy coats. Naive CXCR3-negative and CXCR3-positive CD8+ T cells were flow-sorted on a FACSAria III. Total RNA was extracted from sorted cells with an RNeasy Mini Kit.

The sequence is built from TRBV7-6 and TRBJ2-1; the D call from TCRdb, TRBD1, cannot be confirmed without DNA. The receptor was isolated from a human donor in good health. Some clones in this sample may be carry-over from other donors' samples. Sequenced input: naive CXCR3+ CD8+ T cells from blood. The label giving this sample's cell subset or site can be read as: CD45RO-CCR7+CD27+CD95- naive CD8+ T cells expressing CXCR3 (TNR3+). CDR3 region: CASGGYSDEQFF.